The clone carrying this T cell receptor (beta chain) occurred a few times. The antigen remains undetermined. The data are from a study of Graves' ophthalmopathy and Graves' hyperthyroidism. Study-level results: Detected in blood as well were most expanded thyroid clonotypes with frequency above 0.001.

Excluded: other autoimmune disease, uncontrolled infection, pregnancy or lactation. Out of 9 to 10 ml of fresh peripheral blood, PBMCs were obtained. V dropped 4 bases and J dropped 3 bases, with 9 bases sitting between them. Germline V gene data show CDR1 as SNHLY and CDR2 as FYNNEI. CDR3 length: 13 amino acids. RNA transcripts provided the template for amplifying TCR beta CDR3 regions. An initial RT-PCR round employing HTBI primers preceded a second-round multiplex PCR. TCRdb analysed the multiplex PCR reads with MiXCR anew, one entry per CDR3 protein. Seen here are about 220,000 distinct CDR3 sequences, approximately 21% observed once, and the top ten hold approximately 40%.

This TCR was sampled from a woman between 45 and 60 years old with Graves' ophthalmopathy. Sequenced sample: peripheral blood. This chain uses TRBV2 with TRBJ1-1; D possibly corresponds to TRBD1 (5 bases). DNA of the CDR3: TGTGCCAGCAGTGGGGGGACGTACACTGAAGCTTTCTTT. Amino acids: CASSGGTYTEAFF.